The 25 T cell receptor beta chains in this list originate from one sample, sequenced in a study of OX40 agonist ivuxolimab in advanced cancers. Here immunoSEQ multiplex PCR was the method, and the copy in TCRdb shows in-frame clones only, minus some. The sample records some 23,000 clones, 84% being singletons. This sample comprised CD4+ or CD8+ T cells sorted from blood, obtained in a trial of the OX40 agonist ivuxolimab. The receptors were gathered from an adult with an advanced solid tumor such as melanoma, head and neck, liver or kidney cancer.

In DNA, the CDR3 is TGTGCCAGCAGCGGAACAGCGGGGGGTTCTTATGCCCCGAGCTCCTACAATGAGCAGTTCTTC. Translating it yields CASSGTAGGSYAPSSYNEQFF. V is TRBV7-6 and J is TRBJ2-1, with 9 nucleotides matching TRBD2. This CDR3 has 21 residues. CDR1 and CDR2 (germline): SGHVS, FNYEAQ. V gave up 5 bases and J gave up 0 bases; unmatched junction bases: 20.

The chain joins TRBV4-1 to TRBJ1-4, with no clear D. The CDR3 length is 14 residues. The V gene's germline CDR1 is MGHRA and CDR2 YSYEKL. The V end lost 0 bases, the J end lost 8 bases, and 10 bases lay between the germline ends. The CDR3: CASSQDWVGEKLFF. The CDR3, as DNA: TGCGCCAGCAGCCAAGATTGGGTGGGAGAAAAACTGTTTTTT.

In its sample, this clone was seen a few times. The chain is built from TRBV6-5 and TRBJ1-2, with 9 bases fitting TRBD1. The V and J ends lost 3 bases and 3 bases, in that order; junction bases with no gene match: 5. The CDR3 extends over 15 amino acids. Per germline, CDR1 MNHEY and CDR2 SVGAGI. The CDR3 reads CASSYGQGIYYGYTF. The CDR3 DNA is TGTGCCAGCAGTTATGGACAGGGGATATACTATGGCTACACCTTC.

V and J are TRBV6-1 and TRBJ2-7; D might be TRBD1 (5 bases). The CDR3 is 13 residues long. Deletions cut 2 bases from V and 2 bases from J, with 7 bases between. The germline gives CDR1 MNHNS, CDR2 SASEGT. The CDR3 nucleotides are TGTGCCAGCAGTGAACGACAGACCTACGAGCAGTACTTC. This encodes CASSERQTYEQYF.

The chain combines TRBV5-1 with TRBJ2-3, with 10 bases lining up with TRBD2. In germline, CDR1 is SGHRS, CDR2 YFSETQ. The CDR3 loop spans 16 amino acids. V trimming: 2 bases; J trimming: 1 base; junction bases outside the gene matches: 4. CDR3 sequence: CASSFRGTSGTDTQYF. The CDR3 nucleotides read TGCGCCAGCAGCTTCCGCGGGACTAGCGGCACAGATACGCAGTATTTT.

The rearrangement uses TRBV25-1 and TRBJ2-7; no firm D call. Germline CDR1 is MGHDK and CDR2 is SYGVNS. The CDR3 sequence is 15 residues long. V was cut by 0 bases and J by 6 bases, with 15 bases left in between. The chain's CDR3 is CASSEYVASGSEQYF. The CDR3 DNA reads as TGTGCCAGCAGTGAATATGTCGCCAGTGGATCCGAGCAGTACTTC.

V and J are TRBV19 and TRBJ2-3; D is unresolved. This CDR3 has 15 residues. Germline CDR1 and CDR2: LNHDA and SQIVND (reference sequence). Trimming left V 5 bases short and J 2 bases short, with 14 bases between. The DNA for the CDR3 is TGTGCCAGTAGTCCTCCTGGGCACTACACAGATACGCAGTATTTT. Its translation is CASSPPGHYTDTQYF.

The chain joins TRBV2 to TRBJ2-7, with a possible D match to TRBD2 (6 bases). CDR1 SNHLY and CDR2 FYNNEI come from the germline V gene. CDR3 length: 13 residues. V was pared by 7 bases and J by 3 bases, with 13 bases between. CDR3 loop: CASKMEGFYEQYF. The CDR3 coding sequence is TGTGCCAGCAAAATGGAGGGATTCTACGAGCAGTACTTC. Drawing the rest from reference TRBV2 and TRBJ2-7, the complete variable domain is EPEVTQTPSHQVTQMGQEVILRCVPISNHLYFYWYRQILGQKVEFLVSFYNNEISEKSEIFDDQFSVERPDGSNFTLKIRSTKLEDSAMYFCASKMEGFYEQYFGPGTRLTVT.

V is TRBV5-8 and J is TRBJ2-5, with 11 nucleotides matching TRBD1. With V trimmed by 4 bases and J by 5 bases, 7 bases remained unmatched. Germline CDR1 is SGHTS and CDR2 is YDEGEE. The CDR3 is made up of 15 amino acids. CDR3 protein: CASSHGQGARETQYF. DNA of the CDR3: TGTGCCAGCAGCCACGGACAGGGGGCGAGGGAGACCCAGTACTTC.

The chain employs TRBV5-6 and TRBJ1-2; D remains unclear. The CDR3 runs 13 residues. Trimming left V 4 bases short and J 8 bases short, with 15 bases between. Germline lookup yields CDR1 SGHDT and CDR2 YYEEEE. The CDR3 here is CASSVGDPRGYTF. The CDR3 region has the DNA TGTGCCAGCAGCGTCGGAGACCCGCGGGGCTACACCTTC.

This chain joins TRBV6-5 and TRBJ1-5; D not resolved. Germline V lookup: CDR1 MNHEY, CDR2 SVGAGI. The CDR3 covers 15 residues. Trimming left V 8 bases short and J 2 bases short, with 16 bases between. The CDR3 is CASGQLAPGNQPQHF. In DNA form, the CDR3 reads TGTGCCAGCGGGCAGTTAGCCCCGGGCAATCAGCCCCAGCATTTT.

The V call is TRBV7-6, the J call TRBJ1-5, with D perhaps TRBD1 (5 bases). Germline lookup yields CDR1 SGHVS and CDR2 FNYEAQ. This CDR3 comprises 14 residues. Trimming took 1 base from V and 3 from J, leaving 7 bases between them. CDR3 sequence (DNA): TGTGCCAGCAGCTTAGGGGGGGTCAATCAGCCCCAGCATTTT. Protein: CASSLGGVNQPQHF. Filled out from reference TRBV7-6 and TRBJ1-5, the complete variable domain reads GAGVSQSPRYKVTKRGQDVALRCDPISGHVSLYWYRQALGQGPEFLTYFNYEAQQDKSGLPNDRFSAERPEGSISTLTIQRTEQRDSAMYRCASSLGGVNQPQHFGDGTRLSIL.

The chain recombines TRBV9 with TRBJ2-5; D is perhaps TRBD2 (6 bases). Looked up from germline, CDR1 is SGDLS and CDR2 is YYNGEE. With 0 bases removed from V and 7 bases from J, the gap between germline ends came to 16 bases. The CDR3 length is 15 residues. CDR3 coding DNA: TGTGCCAGCAGCGTAGACGGGACTGGGCTTTGGACCCAGTACTTC. Its translation: CASSVDGTGLWTQYF.

This chain links TRBV7-8 with TRBJ2-1; D assignment may be TRBD1 or TRBD2 (6 bases each). Trimming took 4 bases from V and 9 from J, leaving 19 bases between them. The CDR3 runs 15 residues. In germline, CDR1 is SGHVS, CDR2 FQNEAQ. The CDR3: CASSSSQRGAAEQFF. CDR3 nucleotides: TGTGCCAGCAGCTCCTCTCAGAGGGGGGCCGCTGAGCAGTTCTTC.

The V gene is TRBV27, the J gene TRBJ1-1, with D unresolved. The V and J ends lost 3 bases and 5 bases respectively, with 13 bases between them. The CDR3 totals 14 residues. CDR1 and CDR2 from the germline V gene are MNHEY and SMNVEV (reference sequence). In DNA, the CDR3 is TGTGCCAGCAGTTTCTGGCCGGCGAGGACTGAAGCTTTCTTT. Amino acid sequence: CASSFWPARTEAFF.

V is TRBV4-3 and J is TRBJ2-7; D perhaps matches TRBD2 (6 bases). The germline V gene encodes CDR1 LGHNA and CDR2 YSLEER. V lost 1 base, J lost 0 bases, and 16 bases lay in between. CDR3 length equals 17 residues. The CDR3 here is CASSQGVGTFSSYEQYF. In DNA, the CDR3 is TGCGCCAGCAGCCAAGGAGTCGGGACTTTTAGCTCCTACGAGCAGTACTTC.

This chain links TRBV18 with TRBJ1-1, with unresolved D. The length of the CDR3 is 14 residues. Trimming cost V 6 bases and J 0 bases, with 11 bases left between them. Germline CDR1 is KGHSH and CDR2 is LQKENI. CDR3 sequence reads: CASSITTVNTEAFF. The CDR3 bases are TGTGCCAGCTCGATCACTACAGTGAACACTGAAGCTTTCTTT.

Only a few counts were recorded for this clone. The rearrangement links TRBV7-2 to TRBJ1-4, with D unresolved. V was pared by 0 bases and J by 5 bases, with 4 bases between. CDR3 length: 13 residues. Per germline, CDR1 SGHTA and CDR2 FQGNSA. The CDR3 protein is CASSLAGNEKLFF. In nucleotides, the CDR3 is TGTGCCAGCAGCTTAGCCGGAAATGAAAAACTGTTTTTT.

The genes are TRBV2 and TRBJ1-2; 7 nucleotides agree with TRBD1. Germline V gives CDR1 SNHLY, CDR2 FYNNEI. The trim removed 6 bases at V and 9 bases at J, leaving 13 bases unmatched. There are 14 residues in the CDR3. The CDR3 DNA reads as TGTGCCAGCAGGGAGGGACAGCTCCTCTCGCGCTACACCTTC. Translation: CASREGQLLSRYTF. The complete variable domain, with remaining parts taken from reference TRBV2 and TRBJ1-2, reads EPEVTQTPSHQVTQMGQEVILRCVPISNHLYFYWYRQILGQKVEFLVSFYNNEISEKSEIFDDQFSVERPDGSNFTLKIRSTKLEDSAMYFCASREGQLLSRYTFGSGTRLTVV.

This sequence joins TRBV6-1 and TRBJ1-4; D may be TRBD1 (6 bases). Trimming stripped 4 bases from V and 0 bases from J, with 15 bases between. Germline-derived CDR1 and CDR2 are MNHNS and SASEGT. This CDR3 comprises 17 residues. CDR3 DNA: TGTGCCAGCAGTGGTTTGACAGGTATCGCAACTAATGAAAAACTGTTTTTT. Encoded protein: CASSGLTGIATNEKLFF.

V and J are TRBV11-2 and TRBJ2-5; D is undetermined. The CDR3 is 12 amino acids. Germline V gene sequence: CDR1 SGHAT, CDR2 FQNNGV. Trimming pared 3 bases from V and 1 base from J, leaving 3 bases between. CDR3 sequence reads: CASSFSQETQYF. The CDR3 DNA is TGTGCCAGCAGCTTTAGCCAAGAGACCCAGTACTTC. Full variable domain (rest looked up from reference TRBV11-2 and TRBJ2-5): EAGVAQSPRYKIIEKRQSVAFWCNPISGHATLYWYQQILGQGPKLLIQFQNNGVVDDSQLPKDRFSAERLKGVDSTLKIQPAKLEDSAVYLCASSFSQETQYFGPGTRLLVL.

This chain joins TRBV6-5 and TRBJ2-1; D possibly corresponds to TRBD1 (7 bases). Germline values: CDR1 MNHEY, CDR2 SVGAGI. The CDR3 runs 14 residues. V was shortened by 2 bases and J by 10 bases, with 15 bases between the two germline ends. The CDR3 DNA reads TGTGCCAGCAGTTACCAGGGGGGAGCTATGGAGCAGTTCTTC. Its protein product is CASSYQGGAMEQFF.

There are a few counts of this clone. The rearrangement links TRBV15 to TRBJ2-7; tentatively, D is TRBD2 (7 bases). The CDR3 loop spans 15 amino acids. With 6 bases removed from V and 3 bases from J, the gap between germline ends came to 18 bases. CDR1 and CDR2 from the germline V gene are LNHNV and YYDKDF (reference sequence). The CDR3 DNA reads TGTGCCACCAGGAATGAGGGGGAGGGGAGCTACGAGCAGTACTTC. Translating it yields CATRNEGEGSYEQYF.

The V gene is TRBV7-9, the J gene TRBJ2-2, with D unclear. CDR3 size: 14 residues. Germline V gives CDR1 SEHNR, CDR2 FQNEAQ (reference sequence). V gave up 1 base and J gave up 6 bases, with 9 bases separating them. CDR3 in DNA: TGTGCCAGCAGCTTAGTGCTGGGCCCCGGGGAGCTGTTTTTT. It specifies CASSLVLGPGELFF.

The table lists this clone with a count of one. The chain couples TRBV9 to TRBJ2-2, with 8 bases fitting TRBD1. CDR3 size: 16 residues. The germline V gene encodes CDR1 SGDLS and CDR2 YYNGEE. The ends lost 2 bases at V and 0 bases at J; junction bases unmatched: 3. The CDR3 DNA reads TGTGCCAGCAGCGTCCACAGGGGGACGAACACCGGGGAGCTGTTTTTT. Translation: CASSVHRGTNTGELFF.